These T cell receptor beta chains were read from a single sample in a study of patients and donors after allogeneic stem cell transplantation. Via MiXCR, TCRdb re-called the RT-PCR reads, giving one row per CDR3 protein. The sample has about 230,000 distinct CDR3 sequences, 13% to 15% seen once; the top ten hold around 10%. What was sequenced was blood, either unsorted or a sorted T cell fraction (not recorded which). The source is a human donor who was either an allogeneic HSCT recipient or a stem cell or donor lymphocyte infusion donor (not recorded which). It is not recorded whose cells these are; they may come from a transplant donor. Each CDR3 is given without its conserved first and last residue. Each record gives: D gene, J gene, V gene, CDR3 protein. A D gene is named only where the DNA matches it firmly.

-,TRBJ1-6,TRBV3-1,ASSLDGIGPLH
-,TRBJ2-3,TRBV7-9,ASSPHPSTSTDTQY
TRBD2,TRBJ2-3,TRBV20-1,SASLAGGTSTDTQY
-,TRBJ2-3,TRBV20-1,SASNVGVSTDTQY
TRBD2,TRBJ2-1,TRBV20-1,SARDKYPGGPDNEQF
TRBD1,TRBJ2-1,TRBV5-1,ASSLEQGNEQF
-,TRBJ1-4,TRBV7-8,ASSLIQGVDEKLF
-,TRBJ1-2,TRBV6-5,ASSYSGSLGYT
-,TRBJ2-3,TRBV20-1,SAGAGDTQY
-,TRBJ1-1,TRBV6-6,ASRADSTTEAF
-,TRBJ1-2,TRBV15,ATSRGGGIYGYT
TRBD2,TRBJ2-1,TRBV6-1,ASRAGSSYNAQF
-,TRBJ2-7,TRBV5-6,ASSSLRTLAYVQY
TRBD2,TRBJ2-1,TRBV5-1,ASSLVSSGRAYNEQF
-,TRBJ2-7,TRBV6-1,ASSEEGEQY
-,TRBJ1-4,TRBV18,ASSPRAETNNEKLF
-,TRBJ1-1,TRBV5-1,ASSLDPRGAEAF
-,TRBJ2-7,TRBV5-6,ASSLGQNYEQY